What follows is one T cell receptor beta chain and its context. Primed by a sample-barcoded 5' primer and a J-beta primer mix, a second PCR proceeded for 7 to 11 cycles. Using its own MiXCR run on the 5' RACE reads, TCRdb lists one record per CDR3 protein. The sample lists roughly 1 million distinct CDR3 sequences; about 23% were seen once. The data belong to a study of blood T cells in healthy people across ages. Isolating PBMCs gave at least 6.5 million of these cells per sample. The CDR3 extends over 14 amino acids. With 4 bases removed from V and 6 bases from J, the gap between germline ends came to 13 bases. CDR1 is MNHEY and CDR2 is SVGEGT in the germline V gene. These data are also associated with another study on T cells of mothers and their children.

The V gene is TRBV6-2 or TRBV6-3, the J gene TRBJ2-4, with D perhaps given as TRBD1 or TRBD2 (5 bases each). The TCR sequence derives from a girl aged 2-15 years in good health. Specimen: blood. The CDR3 is CASSLSWDRNIQYF. The CDR3 DNA reads as TGTGCCAGCAGTTTGTCCTGGGACCGAAACATTCAGTACTTC.